The rows below give T cell receptor beta chains drawn from one sample of a study of T cell responses to AZD1222 COVID-19 vaccine. Produced via immunoSEQ multiplex PCR; TCRdb's table is partial and in-frame only. The repertoire holds 120,000 or so clones, with over 85% as singletons. The sample consisted of peripheral blood, taken 28 days after the second AZD1222 dose. The receptors were sampled from an adult who received the AZD1222 COVID-19 vaccine. The CDR3 runs from the conserved cysteine through the conserved F or W. The D gene is left open where the match is weak. A clone size is listed for some rows: how often the clone was seen (once, few, many), or a class if it is expanded.

v_call,clone_size,d_call,j_call,cdr3_aa,cdr3_nt
TRBV5-4,once,.,TRBJ2-7,CASSSGPDGSYEQYF,TGTGCCAGCAGCTCCGGACCGGACGGATCCTACGAGCAGTACTTC
TRBV5-6,.,.,TRBJ2-2,CASSWNTGELFF,TGTGCCAGCAGCTGGAACACCGGGGAGCTGTTTTTT
TRBV6-5,.,.,TRBJ1-2,CASSYSSRGSGHGYTF,TGTGCCAGCAGTTACTCCTCTAGAGGTTCTGGACATGGCTACACCTTC
TRBV19,.,TRBD2,TRBJ2-7,CASSLPGGSIYEQYF,TGTGCCAGTAGTCTCCCGGGGGGGTCGATCTACGAGCAGTACTTC
TRBV30,few,.,TRBJ1-4,CACPAARERTEKLFF,TGTGCCTGCCCCGCGGCCAGGGAGAGGACTGAAAAACTGTTTTTT
TRBV5-4,.,TRBD1,TRBJ1-6,CASSAGQGVGTPLHF,TGTGCCAGCAGCGCGGGACAGGGGGTAGGTACACCCCTCCACTTT
TRBV6-5,.,TRBD1,TRBJ1-5,CASSARQGSNQPQHF,TGTGCCAGCAGCGCCAGACAGGGAAGCAATCAGCCCCAGCATTTT
TRBV11-2,once,TRBD1,TRBJ2-7,CASSLTGDDYEQYF,TGTGCCAGCAGCTTAACAGGGGACGACTACGAGCAGTACTTC
TRBV28,.,TRBD1,TRBJ1-1,CASNNKIRDREKSRRMNTEAFF,TGTGCCAGCAATAATAAAATCAGGGACAGGGAAAAATCTCGTCGTATGAACACTGAAGCTTTCTTT
TRBV5-1,.,.,TRBJ1-2,CASSLGRLGYTF,TGCGCCAGCAGCTTGGGCCGTCTAGGCTACACCTTC
TRBV10-3,.,TRBD1,TRBJ1-3,CAAQGTGGNTIYF,TGTGCCGCACAGGGGACGGGAGGAAACACCATATATTTT
TRBV29-1,.,.,TRBJ1-2,CSVAGTYYGYTF,TGCAGCGTTGCCGGGACTTACTATGGCTACACCTTC
TRBV7-2,.,TRBD1,TRBJ1-4,CASSPGQGREKLFF,TGTGCCAGCAGCCCGGGACAGGGGCGTGAAAAACTGTTTTTT
TRBV29-1,.,.,TRBJ1-1,CSLRTDMNTEAFF,TGCAGCTTGCGGACAGACATGAACACTGAAGCTTTCTTT
TRBV5-1,.,.,TRBJ1-3,CASSTTGNLNTIYF,TGCGCCAGCAGCACGACAGGCAATTTGAACACCATATATTTT
TRBV18,.,.,TRBJ1-6,CASSPVSAPTNSPLHF,TGTGCCAGCTCACCGGTCTCGGCGCCGACTAATTCACCCCTCCACTTT
TRBV27,once,TRBD2,TRBJ2-1,CASSTGTSLGNEQFF,TGTGCCAGCAGTACCGGGACTAGTTTGGGTAATGAGCAGTTCTTC
TRBV12-3/TRBV12-4,.,.,TRBJ1-1,CASSFQGTEAFF,TGTGCCAGCAGTTTTCAAGGGACTGAAGCTTTCTTT
TRBV28,.,.,TRBJ2-5,CAGTGGTQYF,TGTGCCGGGACGGGCGGGACCCAGTACTTC
TRBV18,.,TRBD1,TRBJ1-2,CASSPPGQGRNYGYTF,TGTGCCAGCTCACCGCCCGGACAGGGGAGGAACTATGGCTACACCTTC
TRBV5-4,.,.,TRBJ2-2,CASSQGRNTGELFF,TGTGCCAGCAGCCAAGGACGGAACACCGGGGAGCTGTTTTTT
TRBV7-9,few,.,TRBJ2-7,CASSLEGLSSYEQYF,TGTGCCAGCAGCTTAGAGGGCCTGAGCTCCTACGAGCAGTACTTC
TRBV4-1,.,.,TRBJ2-7,CASSQVRLPAGGIYEQYF,TGCGCCAGCAGCCAAGTCAGACTCCCGGCAGGGGGGATCTACGAGCAGTACTTC
TRBV7-9,.,.,TRBJ1-4,CASSTPLEGGEKLFF,TGTGCCAGCAGTACCCCCTTGGAGGGGGGGGAAAAACTGTTTTTT
TRBV7-9,.,.,TRBJ1-1,CASSVRDPGETEAFF,TGTGCCAGCAGCGTCCGGGACCCGGGGGAAACTGAAGCTTTCTTT
TRBV7-2,.,.,TRBJ1-6,CASSSQGTSPLHF,TGTGCCAGCAGCTCTCAGGGAACCTCACCCCTCCACTTT
TRBV27,.,.,TRBJ1-5,CASSTTGSGWANQPQHF,TGTGCCAGCAGTACCACCGGGAGTGGGTGGGCCAATCAGCCCCAGCATTTT
TRBV6-6,once,.,TRBJ1-2,CASSPQVAAGYTF,TGTGCCAGCAGTCCGCAGGTGGCCGCTGGCTACACCTTC
TRBV15,.,.,TRBJ1-5,CATRGRPYSNQPQHF,TGTGCCACCAGGGGCAGACCTTATAGCAATCAGCCCCAGCATTTT
TRBV5-1,.,TRBD1,TRBJ2-3,CASSIPTGLGADTQYF,TGCGCCAGCAGCATCCCGACAGGGTTGGGTGCAGATACGCAGTATTTT
TRBV10-2,.,TRBD1,TRBJ1-5,CASSRQGASNQPQHF,TGCGCCAGCAGTAGGCAGGGGGCCAGCAATCAGCCCCAGCATTTT
TRBV21-1,.,.,TRBJ1-5,CASKLKRVAHSNQPQHF,TGTGCCAGCAAACTCAAGAGGGTAGCCCATAGCAATCAGCCCCAGCATTTT
TRBV9,.,TRBD1,TRBJ1-3,CASSVGQLAGNTIYF,TGTGCCAGCAGCGTGGGACAGTTAGCTGGAAACACCATATATTTT
TRBV7-5,.,.,TRBJ1-6,CVRSVTIRQGYYSPLHF,TGTGTCAGAAGCGTAACTATCCGACAGGGGTACTATTCACCCCTCCACTTT
TRBV4-1,.,.,TRBJ2-3,CASSQGLASTDTQYF,TGCGCCAGCAGCCAAGGGCTGGCTAGCACAGATACGCAGTATTTT
TRBV9,.,TRBD2,TRBJ2-3,CASSRTSGETDTQYF,TGTGCCAGCAGCCGGACTAGCGGGGAAACAGATACGCAGTATTTT
TRBV10-1,once,TRBD2,TRBJ2-7,CASSWTQSGSTGYEQYF,TGCGCCAGCAGCTGGACCCAAAGCGGGAGTACCGGGTACGAGCAGTACTTC
TRBV4-2,.,.,TRBJ2-1,CASSQDLGGWVNEQFF,TGTGCCAGCAGCCAAGATTTGGGTGGGTGGGTTAATGAGCAGTTCTTC
TRBV4-1,.,.,TRBJ2-7,CASSQGLAFSSEQYF,TGCGCCAGCAGCCAAGGGTTAGCGTTTTCGTCCGAGCAGTACTTC
TRBV6-4,.,TRBD1,TRBJ1-1,CASRNRGNTEAFF,TGTGCCAGCAGGAACAGGGGGAACACTGAAGCTTTCTTT
TRBV27,.,TRBD1,TRBJ2-1,CASSFHPGQGSDEQFF,TGTGCCAGCAGTTTCCACCCGGGACAGGGGTCTGATGAGCAGTTCTTC
TRBV28,.,TRBD2,TRBJ2-7,CASRPGGRNEQYF,TGTGCCAGCCGACCGGGAGGGAGAAACGAGCAGTACTTC
TRBV5-1,.,.,TRBJ1-2,CASGSLPGYGYTF,TGCGCCAGCGGATCCCTCCCGGGCTATGGCTACACCTTC
TRBV6-5,.,TRBD1,TRBJ1-5,CASSYSRDRVGPQHF,TGTGCCAGCAGTTACTCGCGGGACAGGGTTGGGCCCCAGCATTTT
TRBV19,.,TRBD1,TRBJ1-1,CASSNVQGGSVAFF,TGTGCCAGTAGTAATGTGCAGGGGGGATCCGTAGCTTTCTTT
TRBV5-1,once,.,TRBJ1-1,CASSLQFMNTEAFF,TGCGCCAGCAGCCTACAGTTCATGAACACTGAAGCTTTCTTT
TRBV15,.,.,TRBJ1-2,CATSRDRRGEGGYTF,TGTGCCACCAGCAGAGATCGTCGGGGTGAAGGAGGCTACACCTTC
TRBV6-5,few,.,TRBJ1-5,CASSPGPSWSQHF,TGTGCCAGCAGCCCGGGACCGAGCTGGTCCCAGCATTTT
TRBV10-3,.,TRBD1,TRBJ1-5,CATRTGELLNQPQHF,TGTGCCACACGGACAGGGGAGTTATTAAATCAGCCCCAGCATTTT
TRBV2,.,.,TRBJ1-2,CASTPQGGAPYGYTF,TGTGCCAGCACCCCTCAGGGAGGGGCCCCCTATGGCTACACCTTC
TRBV7-8,.,.,TRBJ1-1,CASSAMTVNTEAFF,TGTGCCAGCAGCGCCATGACGGTGAACACTGAAGCTTTCTTT
TRBV7-9,.,.,TRBJ1-5,CASSPEDSYQPQHF,TGTGCCAGCAGCCCAGAAGACAGTTATCAGCCCCAGCATTTT
TRBV19,.,TRBD2,TRBJ2-7,CASSLGLAGMSYEQYF,TGTGCCAGTAGTCTCGGACTAGCGGGTATGTCCTACGAGCAGTACTTC
TRBV5-1,.,TRBD2,TRBJ2-2,CASYVRTSGSIGELFF,TGCGCCAGTTACGTTAGGACTAGCGGGAGTATCGGGGAGCTGTTTTTT